The 23 T cell receptor beta chains below all came from one sample that was sequenced in a study of T cell responses to AZD1222 COVID-19 vaccine. The table came from immunoSEQ multiplex PCR; TCRdb's copy has only in-frame clones and leaves some out. Counted here are about 84,000 clones, around 83% occurring once; the ten biggest clones make up roughly 6%. The sample consisted of peripheral blood, taken 28 days after the second AZD1222 dose. These receptor sequences come from an adult who received the AZD1222 COVID-19 vaccine.

The V and J genes are TRBV5-6 and TRBJ1-5, with D perhaps TRBD1 (5 bases). Germline CDR1 and CDR2: SGHDT and YYEEEE. V was pared by 1 base and J by 1 base, with 6 bases between. The CDR3 runs to 14 residues. In DNA form, the CDR3 reads TGTGCCAGCAGCTTGCGGGGGAGCAATCAGCCCCAGCATTTT. Its translation is CASSLRGSNQPQHF.

The rearrangement joins TRBV11-2 to TRBJ2-1, with 13 bases matching TRBD2. Germline V gene data show CDR1 as SGHAT and CDR2 as FQNNGV. With 5 bases clipped from V and 7 bases from J, the junction kept 5 bases outside the gene matches. This CDR3 is built from 15 residues. The CDR3 DNA reads TGTGCCAGCAGCCGGACTAGCGGGAGTAGGAATGAGCAGTTCTTC. It is translated as CASSRTSGSRNEQFF.

The chain has TRBV9 and TRBJ1-3, with D uncertain. Looked up from germline, CDR1 is SGDLS and CDR2 is YYNGEE. V lost 0 bases and J 4 bases, leaving 5 bases between the germline ends. The CDR3 has 13 residues. The chain's CDR3 is CASSVVPGNTIYF. DNA for the CDR3: TGTGCCAGCAGCGTAGTACCGGGAAACACCATATATTTT.

To note about this clone: Other nucleotide sequences in the sample specify the same CDR3. CDR3 in DNA: TGTGCCAGTAGTATTGACAGGGGAGCCTACGAGCAGTACTTC. This sequence encodes CASSIDRGAYEQYF. This rearrangement joins TRBV19 to TRBJ2-7; 8 bases map to TRBD1. This CDR3 has 14 residues. V shed 3 bases and J 2 bases; nucleotides not matched to a gene: 3. Germline V gives CDR1 LNHDA, CDR2 SQIVND (reference sequence).

V and J are TRBV2 and TRBJ2-7; 14 bases are a match to TRBD2. After removal of 7 bases from V and 0 bases from J, the junction contained 5 bases not matched to a gene. This CDR3 has 16 residues. Germline CDR1 reads SNHLY; CDR2 reads FYNNEI. CDR3: CASMTSGGAHSYEQYF. For the CDR3, the DNA is TGTGCCAGCATGACTAGCGGGGGGGCCCACTCCTACGAGCAGTACTTC. The whole variable domain, filled in from reference TRBV2 and TRBJ2-7, reads EPEVTQTPSHQVTQMGQEVILRCVPISNHLYFYWYRQILGQKVEFLVSFYNNEISEKSEIFDDQFSVERPDGSNFTLKIRSTKLEDSAMYFCASMTSGGAHSYEQYFGPGTRLTVT.

The rearrangement uses TRBV7-2 and TRBJ2-2; 12 bases are a match to TRBD2. J lost 2 bases, V lost 5 bases, and 6 bases had no gene match. Germline loops: CDR1 SGHTA, CDR2 FQGNSA. The CDR3 spans 17 residues. CDR3 DNA: TGTGCCAGCAGCATACTAGCGGGGGGCCTAAACACCGGGGAGCTGTTTTTT. Residues: CASSILAGGLNTGELFF. The full variable domain, completed using reference TRBV7-2 and TRBJ2-2, is GAGVSQSPSNKVTEKGKDVELRCDPISGHTALYWYRQSLGQGLEFLIYFQGNSAPDKSGLPSDRFSAERTGGSVSTLTIQRTQQEDSAVYLCASSILAGGLNTGELFFGEGSRLTVL.

The chain is built from TRBV19 and TRBJ1-4, with 9 positions matching TRBD1. The junction had 12 bases not matched to a gene; V was cut back by 11 bases and J by 11 bases. Germline V gene sequence: CDR1 LNHDA, CDR2 SQIVND (reference sequence). CDR3 length: 13 amino acids. CDR3 bases: TGTGCCGGAGAGGGACAGGGTTCGGGGAAACTGTTTTTT. Its translation is CAGEGQGSGKLFF.

This chain uses TRBV3-1 (or the pseudogene TRBV3-2) with TRBJ2-7, with 10 bases that match TRBD1. The junction had 5 bases not matched to a gene; V was cut back by 6 bases and J by 0 bases. The CDR3 has 15 amino acids. Germline V gives CDR1 LGHDT, CDR2 YNNKEL (reference sequence). CDR3 DNA: TGTGCCAGCAGATCGGGACAGGGGAGCTCCTACGAGCAGTACTTC. It specifies CASRSGQGSSYEQYF.

This clone ranks as medium-sized. The rearrangement links TRBV6-5 to TRBJ1-1, with a tentative D call TRBD1 (5 bases). The CDR3 spans 12 residues. V was pared by 2 bases and J by 4 bases, with 5 bases between. CDR1 MNHEY and CDR2 SVGAGI come from the germline V gene. The CDR3, as DNA: TGTGCCAGCAGTTACGGGGCCACTGAAGCTTTCTTT. Translated: CASSYGATEAFF.

The V and J genes are TRBV15 and TRBJ1-3; 8 bases are a match to TRBD1. The CDR3 covers 14 residues. V lost 1 base and J lost 8; bases outside the gene matches: 4. Germline V lookup: CDR1 LNHNV, CDR2 YYDKDF (reference sequence). Here the CDR3 reads CATSRAGQGHTIYF. The CDR3 DNA is TGTGCCACCAGCAGAGCTGGACAGGGACACACCATATATTTT.

The chain couples TRBV6-8 to TRBJ2-7, with 8 bases fitting TRBD2. The V gene end was trimmed by 8 bases and the J gene end by 4 bases; junction bases not matched to a gene: 7. This CDR3 is 13 amino acids long. CDR1 and CDR2 (germline): MNHGY, SAAAGT. This CDR3 is CASPTSVSYEQYF. The CDR3 nucleotides read TGTGCCAGCCCGACTAGCGTATCATACGAGCAGTACTTC.

The V gene is TRBV7-9, the J gene TRBJ2-2; TRBD1 aligns across 12 bases. This CDR3 contains 14 residues. CDR1 is SEHNR and CDR2 is FQNEAQ in the germline V gene (reference sequence). V was pared by 9 bases and J by 7 bases, with 6 bases of the junction left unmatched. CDR3 sequence: CARTGTGGFGELFF. CDR3 bases: TGTGCCAGGACCGGGACAGGGGGCTTCGGGGAGCTGTTTTTT.

The chain carries TRBV6-5 and TRBJ1-1; 9 bases are shared with TRBD1. V lost 6 bases, J lost 10 bases, and 6 bases stayed unmatched. Germline values: CDR1 MNHEY, CDR2 SVGAGI. The CDR3 runs to 12 residues. The CDR3 protein is CASSVQGARAFF. The CDR3, as DNA: TGTGCCAGCAGCGTACAGGGGGCGCGAGCTTTCTTT.

The chain recombines TRBV11-2 with TRBJ2-7; D is tentatively TRBD1 or TRBD2 (5 bases each). Germline V gene lookup returns CDR1 SGHAT and CDR2 FQNNGV. The CDR3 is 15 residues long. Between the trimmed V and J ends, which lost 3 bases and 0 bases, there was a span of 12 bases. The CDR3 reads CASSFPGALSYEQYF. CDR3 nucleotide sequence: TGTGCCAGCAGCTTTCCCGGGGCCCTCTCCTACGAGCAGTACTTC.

This sequence joins TRBV30 and TRBJ1-2; D is uncertain. This CDR3 is 13 amino acids long. Trimming took 2 bases from V and 8 from J, leaving 15 bases between them. The V gene's germline CDR1 is GTSNPN and CDR2 SVGIG (reference sequence). The CDR3 DNA reads as TGTGCCTGGAGTCGGGTCCATCGAGGAGGCTACACCTTC. It yields the protein CAWSRVHRGGYTF.

This chain uses TRBV4-3 with TRBJ2-1; 7 bases are shared with TRBD2. The CDR3 is 16 amino acids. From germline, CDR1 is LGHNA and CDR2 YSLEER. V shed 4 bases and J 7 bases; nucleotides not matched to a gene: 13. The CDR3 here is CASSRTLSGGPNEQFF. The CDR3 DNA reads as TGCGCCAGCAGCCGGACTTTATCGGGAGGCCCTAATGAGCAGTTCTTC.

The V and J genes are TRBV9 and TRBJ2-7; tentatively, D is TRBD2 (5 bases). Germline assignment: CDR1 SGDLS and CDR2 YYNGEE. Trimming pared 1 base from V and 0 bases from J, leaving 8 bases between. The CDR3 runs 14 residues. The CDR3 nucleotides read TGTGCCAGCAGCGTATCGGAGGACTCCTACGAGCAGTACTTC. Translation: CASSVSEDSYEQYF.

V is TRBV28 and J is TRBJ2-7; either TRBD1 or TRBD2 may fit D (5 bases each). The CDR3 has 13 amino acids. V lost 5 bases to trimming and J lost 1 base, with 9 bases between them. The germline V gene encodes CDR1 MDHEN and CDR2 SYDVKM. The CDR3 reads CASSRGTSYEQYF. The DNA for the CDR3 is TGTGCCAGCAGTAGAGGGACGTCCTACGAGCAGTACTTC.

J is TRBJ2-3 and V is TRBV15; 9 bases line up with TRBD1. With V trimmed by 2 bases and J by 3 bases, 6 bases remained unmatched. Germline V gives CDR1 LNHNV, CDR2 YYDKDF (reference sequence). This CDR3 has 16 residues. The CDR3 DNA sequence: TGTGCCACCAGCAGACCACGCGGACAGGGGACAGATACGCAGTATTTT. As protein: CATSRPRGQGTDTQYF. Drawing the rest from reference TRBV15 and TRBJ2-3, the complete variable domain is DAMVIQNPRYQVTQFGKPVTLSCSQTLNHNVMYWYQQKSSQAPKLLFHYYDKDFNNEADTPDNFQSRRPNTSFCFLDIRSPGLGDTAMYLCATSRPRGQGTDTQYFGPGTRLTVL.

This chain links TRBV28 with TRBJ1-1; no reliable D call. Deletions cut 4 bases from V and 0 bases from J, with 6 bases between. The CDR3 is 13 residues long. The germline CDR1 and CDR2 sequences are MDHEN and SYDVKM. The CDR3, as DNA: TGTGCCAGCAGTTCCCTTGTGAACACTGAAGCTTTCTTT. Translation: CASSSLVNTEAFF.

The chain carries TRBV10-1 and TRBJ2-7; perhaps TRBD1 as D (6 bases). Germline CDR1 and CDR2: WNHNN and SYGVQD (reference sequence). This CDR3 has 13 residues. Trimming took off 4 bases at V and 3 bases at J, with 10 bases between the two ends. Here the CDR3 reads CASSAGQSYEQYF. The CDR3 bases are TGCGCCAGCAGTGCCGGACAGAGCTACGAGCAGTACTTC.

The CDR3, as DNA: TGTGCCAGCAGTTACTCCGGTGGGGGGGAAGAGACCCAGTACTTC. Translation: CASSYSGGGEETQYF. The J gene is TRBJ2-5, the V gene TRBV6-6; TRBD2 matches 7 bases. Germline V lookup: CDR1 MNHNY, CDR2 SVGAGI (reference sequence). The CDR3 has 15 amino acids. Trimming removed 0 bases from V and 3 bases from J; junction bases left unmatched: 4.

V and J are TRBV3-1 (or the pseudogene TRBV3-2) and TRBJ2-3; D is perhaps TRBD1 (6 bases). V lost 4 bases and J 1 base, leaving 12 bases between the germline ends. The CDR3 runs 15 residues. CDR1 and CDR2 from the germline V gene are LGHDT and YNNKEL (reference sequence). Here the CDR3 reads CASSLGARGTDTQYF. The CDR3 nucleotides are TGTGCCAGCAGCCTGGGGGCGAGGGGCACAGATACGCAGTATTTT.